The sequence of this TCR beta chain was determined in a study of cytomegalovirus exposure and HLA in healthy donors. A multiplex PCR was run with 60 Vbeta primers and 13 Jbeta primers. Libraries were prepared by immunoSEQ multiplex PCR; TCRdb keeps only in-frame clonotypes and omits some of them. This repertoire comprises 45,000 to 65,000 clones; its ten largest clones make up 9.5% to 15%. Specimen: PBMCs. This TCR was sampled from a man aged 18 to 30 in good health and CMV-seropositive.

The DNA for the CDR3 is TGTGCCAGCAGTTACTACTCCCGGAGTGGTGAAAAACTGTTTTTT. Translation gives CASSYYSRSGEKLFF. The chain couples TRBV6-5 to TRBJ1-4; unclear D gene. Germline V gives CDR1 MNHEY, CDR2 SVGAGI. The CDR3 has 15 residues. V was cut by 1 base and J by 7 bases, with 13 bases left in between.